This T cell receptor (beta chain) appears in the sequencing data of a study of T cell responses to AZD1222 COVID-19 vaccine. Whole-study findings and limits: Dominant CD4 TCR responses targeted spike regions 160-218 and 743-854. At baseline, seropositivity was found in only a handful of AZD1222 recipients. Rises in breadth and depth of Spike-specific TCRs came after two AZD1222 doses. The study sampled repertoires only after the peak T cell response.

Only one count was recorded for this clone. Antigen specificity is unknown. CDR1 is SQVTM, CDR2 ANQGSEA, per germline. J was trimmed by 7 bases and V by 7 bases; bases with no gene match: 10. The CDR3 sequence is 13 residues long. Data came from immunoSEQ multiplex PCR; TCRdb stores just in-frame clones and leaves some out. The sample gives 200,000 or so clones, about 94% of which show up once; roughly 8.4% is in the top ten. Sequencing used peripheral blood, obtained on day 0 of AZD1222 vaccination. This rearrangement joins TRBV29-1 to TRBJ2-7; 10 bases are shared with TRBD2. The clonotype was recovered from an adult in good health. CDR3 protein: CSGGTSVFVEQYF. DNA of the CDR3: TGCAGCGGCGGGACTAGCGTTTTTGTTGAGCAGTACTTC.